This passage covers 24 T cell receptor beta chains from one sample sequenced in a study of T cell responses to AZD1222 COVID-19 vaccine. The assay was immunoSEQ multiplex PCR, and TCRdb's table has in-frame clones only and misses some. The sample carries approximately 140,000 clones, over 85% recorded once. The sample in question was peripheral blood, obtained 28 days after the second AZD1222 dose. The receptor set was obtained from an adult who received the AZD1222 COVID-19 vaccine.

The V and J genes are TRBV27 and TRBJ1-5, with TRBD1 as a possible D gene (6 bases). Per germline, CDR1 MNHEY and CDR2 SMNVEV (reference sequence). Deletions cut 10 bases from V and 0 bases from J, with 13 bases between. This CDR3 has 14 amino acids. CDR3 in amino acids: CATNRVYSNQPQHF. The CDR3 bases are TGTGCCACCAACAGGGTTTATAGCAATCAGCCCCAGCATTTT.

CDR3 in DNA: TGTGCCAGCAGCTCGGGGGCAGGGTCCCTATACGAGCAGTACTTC. The encoded protein is CASSSGAGSLYEQYF. The chain couples TRBV5-4 to TRBJ2-7; either TRBD1 or TRBD2 may fit D (6 bases each). Germline values: CDR1 SGHNT, CDR2 YYREEE (reference sequence). V was clipped by 3 bases and J by 4 bases, with 17 bases between them. The CDR3 length is 15 residues. Based on the CDR3 plus reference TRBV5-4 and TRBJ2-7, the full variable domain is ETGVTQSPTHLIKTRGQQVTLRCSSQSGHNTVSWYQQALGQGPQFIFQYYREEENGRGNFPPRFSGLQFPNYSSELNVNALELDDSALYLCASSSGAGSLYEQYFGPGTRLTVT.

This sequence joins TRBV29-1 and TRBJ1-1, with unresolved D. Trimming cost V 4 bases and J 3 bases, with 12 bases left between them. This CDR3 contains 13 residues. Germline values: CDR1 SQVTM, CDR2 ANQGSEA. CDR3 sequence: CSVAWGADTEAFF. CDR3 coding DNA: TGCAGCGTTGCTTGGGGTGCGGACACTGAAGCTTTCTTT.

The CDR3 loop reads CASSSDPGGGYTF. As DNA, the CDR3 is TGTGCCAGCAGCTCCGACCCGGGTGGCGGCTACACCTTC. The chain uses TRBV7-3 and TRBJ1-2; D is undetermined. The CDR3 extends over 13 amino acids. Trimming shortened V by 4 bases and J by 8 bases, and 14 bases separated the two germline ends. Germline V gives CDR1 SGHTA, CDR2 FQGTGA.

The V gene is TRBV30, the J gene TRBJ1-2; 7 positions match TRBD1. CDR3 size: 13 residues. Trimming removed 5 bases from V and 3 bases from J; junction bases left unmatched: 6. CDR1 is GTSNPN, CDR2 SVGIG, per germline (reference sequence). The CDR3 DNA is TGTGCCTGGGCGCAGGGGGGGGACTATGGCTACACCTTC. This codes for CAWAQGGDYGYTF. Full variable domain (rest looked up from reference TRBV30 and TRBJ1-2): SQTIHQWPATLVQPVGSPLSLECTVEGTSNPNLYWYRQAAGRGLQLLFYSVGIGQISSEVPQNLSASRPQDRQFILSSKKLLLSDSGFYLCAWAQGGDYGYTFGSGTRLTVV.

In DNA form, the CDR3 reads TGTGCCAGCAGCTTCACGGGACAGGGGACCCACGAGCAGTACTTC. It translates to CASSFTGQGTHEQYF. This sequence joins TRBV7-3 and TRBJ2-7, with 10 positions matching TRBD1. Trimming cost V 3 bases and J 5 bases; bases outside gene matches: 7. Looked up from germline, CDR1 is SGHTA and CDR2 is FQGTGA. The CDR3 is 15 amino acids.

This chain uses TRBV6-5 with TRBJ1-1; D is ambiguous. Germline V gene lookup returns CDR1 MNHEY and CDR2 SVGAGI. V lost 7 bases to trimming and J lost 2 bases, with 17 bases between them. The CDR3 is 15 residues long. In DNA form, the CDR3 reads TGTGCCAGCATGCGGACTTCGACCGCCAACACTGAAGCTTTCTTT. This gives the protein CASMRTSTANTEAFF.

This clone was detected a few times. This chain joins TRBV6-1 and TRBJ1-2; D may be TRBD1 (5 bases). This CDR3 spans 16 amino acids. The germline gives CDR1 MNHNS, CDR2 SASEGT. The V gene lost 0 bases and the J gene lost 2 bases, with 13 bases spanning the gap. In nucleotides, the CDR3 is TGTGCCAGCAGTGAAGCGCTTCGGGGCAGGAACTATGGCTACACCTTC. This codes for CASSEALRGRNYGYTF.

This sequence joins TRBV7-2 and TRBJ2-7; TRBD2 matches at 14 bases. Germline lookup yields CDR1 SGHTA and CDR2 FQGNSA. V dropped 5 bases and J dropped 6; count of bases not matched to a gene: 3. CDR3 length: 14 residues. CDR3 sequence reads: CASSRGTSGSEQYF. CDR3 DNA sequence: TGTGCCAGCAGCCGCGGGACTAGCGGGAGCGAGCAGTACTTC. The full variable domain, with the rest looked up from reference TRBV7-2 and TRBJ2-7, is GAGVSQSPSNKVTEKGKDVELRCDPISGHTALYWYRQSLGQGLEFLIYFQGNSAPDKSGLPSDRFSAERTGGSVSTLTIQRTQQEDSAVYLCASSRGTSGSEQYFGPGTRLTVT.

Turning to this clone: Relative to the germline gene, one junction end is altered; a read error may explain this. In the same sample, other DNA sequences code for this CDR3. The rearrangement uses TRBV19 and TRBJ1-2, with D perhaps matching TRBD1 (5 bases). CDR1 and CDR2 from the germline V gene are LNHDA and SQIVND (reference sequence). This CDR3 is 13 amino acids long. The CDR3 loop is CASSISTAYGYTF. DNA for the CDR3: TGCGCCAGTAGTATATCGACAGCCTATGGCTACACCTTC.

This chain links TRBV6-2 or TRBV6-3 with TRBJ2-2, with D possibly TRBD1 on 6 matching bases. The V end lost 6 bases, the J end lost 1 base, and 9 bases lay between the germline ends. The CDR3 loop spans 14 amino acids. Germline V lookup: CDR1 MNHEY, CDR2 SVGEGT. The CDR3 sequence is CASSQGQNTGELFF. The CDR3 region has the DNA TGTGCCAGCAGCCAGGGACAGAACACCGGGGAGCTGTTTTTT.

The rearrangement links TRBV9 to TRBJ1-3; D is unclear. The CDR3 covers 15 residues. The V gene's germline CDR1 is SGDLS and CDR2 YYNGEE. V lost 0 bases to trimming and J lost 2 bases, with 9 bases between them. The CDR3 sequence is CASSVEGRAGNTIYF. The CDR3 bases are TGTGCCAGCAGCGTAGAGGGTAGGGCTGGAAACACCATATATTTT.

The chain recombines TRBV10-3 with TRBJ1-1; 9 bases align to TRBD1. CDR3 size: 13 residues. CDR1 and CDR2 from the germline V gene are ENHRY and SYGVKD. The junction had 0 bases not matched to a gene; V was cut back by 3 bases and J by 4 bases. CDR3 residues: CAISEQGATEAFF. CDR3 coding DNA: TGTGCCATCAGTGAACAGGGGGCCACTGAAGCTTTCTTT.

The chain recombines TRBV10-2 with TRBJ2-1, with TRBD2 identical over 8 bases. Germline V gene data show CDR1 as WSHSY and CDR2 as SAAADI. The CDR3 loop spans 13 amino acids. The V and J ends lost 5 bases and 3 bases, in that order; junction bases with no gene match: 0. This CDR3 reads CASSSGSYNEQFF. The CDR3 DNA is TGCGCCAGCAGTAGCGGGAGCTACAATGAGCAGTTCTTC.

This clone was seen more than once but under ten times. The J gene is TRBJ2-1, the V gene TRBV19; unclear D gene. Germline CDR1 and CDR2: LNHDA and SQIVND (reference sequence). The CDR3 consists of 13 residues. Trimming pared 3 bases from V and 6 bases from J, leaving 9 bases between. CDR3 bases: TGTGCCAGTAGTATCGGCAGATGCAATGAGCAGTTCTTC. Its protein is CASSIGRCNEQFF.

This clone was seen a handful of times. The chain couples TRBV7-6 to TRBJ2-7; D gene uncertain. The V gene lost 5 bases and the J gene lost 0 bases, with 8 bases spanning the gap. Germline assignment: CDR1 SGHVS and CDR2 FNYEAQ. This CDR3 is built from 13 residues. Here the CDR3 DNA reads TGTGCCAGCAGCGCAGGTAACTCCTACGAGCAGTACTTC. Amino acid sequence: CASSAGNSYEQYF.

The chain couples TRBV7-3 to TRBJ2-3; D is perhaps TRBD1 (6 bases). V lost 5 bases to trimming and J lost 0 bases, with 9 bases between them. CDR1 is SGHTA, CDR2 FQGTGA, per germline. The CDR3 sequence is 14 residues long. CDR3: CASSPDRSTDTQYF. The CDR3 DNA reads as TGTGCCAGCAGCCCGGACAGAAGCACAGATACGCAGTATTTT.

The J gene is TRBJ2-5, the V gene TRBV5-4; 9 bases match TRBD2. This CDR3 is built from 15 residues. The germline V gene has CDR1 SGHNT and CDR2 YYREEE (reference sequence). V dropped 1 base and J dropped 0; count of bases not matched to a gene: 1. Here the CDR3 DNA reads TGTGCCAGCAGCTTGACTAGCGGGTACCAAGAGACCCAGTACTTC. Its translation is CASSLTSGYQETQYF.

In its sample, this clone was seen once. The chain has TRBV18 and TRBJ2-6; D not certain. V dropped 3 bases and J dropped 0 bases, with 12 bases sitting between them. The germline V gene has CDR1 KGHSH and CDR2 LQKENI. CDR3 length: 17 residues. For the CDR3, the DNA is TGTGCCAGCTCACCGCGGACCAAAACCTCTGGGGCCAACGTCCTGACTTTC. Encoded protein: CASSPRTKTSGANVLTF.

The V gene is TRBV7-2, the J gene TRBJ2-2, with TRBD2 matching 14 bases. CDR3 length: 15 amino acids. CDR1 and CDR2 (germline): SGHTA, FQGNSA. With 4 bases clipped from V and 7 bases from J, the junction kept 2 bases outside the gene matches. DNA of the CDR3: TGTGCCAGCAGCTGGACTAGCGGGAGGATCGGGGAGCTGTTTTTT. Translated, it gives CASSWTSGRIGELFF. Variable domain in full (rest from reference TRBV7-2 and TRBJ2-2): GAGVSQSPSNKVTEKGKDVELRCDPISGHTALYWYRQSLGQGLEFLIYFQGNSAPDKSGLPSDRFSAERTGGSVSTLTIQRTQQEDSAVYLCASSWTSGRIGELFFGEGSRLTVL.

The CDR3 is CASSDSPPAQPQHF. CDR3 sequence (DNA): TGTGCCAGCAGTGATTCTCCCCCGGCCCAGCCCCAGCATTTT. The chain combines TRBV6-1 with TRBJ1-5; no firm D call. The CDR3 runs to 14 residues. Germline CDR1 is MNHNS and CDR2 is SASEGT. The V end lost 3 bases, the J end lost 7 bases, and 13 bases lay between the germline ends.

The rearrangement uses TRBV7-3 and TRBJ2-7; D gene ambiguous. Germline V gene sequence: CDR1 SGHTA, CDR2 FQGTGA. The CDR3 contains 14 residues. V lost 2 bases to trimming and J lost 2 bases, with 10 bases between them. The CDR3 sequence is CASSLEAATYEQYF. The CDR3, as DNA: TGTGCCAGCAGCTTAGAGGCAGCTACCTACGAGCAGTACTTC.

The chain joins TRBV3-1 (or the pseudogene TRBV3-2) to TRBJ1-2, with a weak D call TRBD1 (6 bases). CDR1 LGHDT and CDR2 YNNKEL come from the germline V gene (reference sequence). V gave up 4 bases and J gave up 2 bases, with 17 bases separating them. This CDR3 has 16 residues. DNA for the CDR3: TGTGCCAGCAGCCCCCGCAGAGGGGGGGGAAACTATGGCTACACCTTC. Its protein is CASSPRRGGGNYGYTF.

The chain joins TRBV12-3 or TRBV12-4 to TRBJ2-3; TRBD2 is a possible D gene (5 bases). Trimming pared 5 bases from V and 5 bases from J, leaving 8 bases between. The CDR3 spans 12 residues. CDR3 sequence (DNA): TGTGCCAGCAGTCCCGAGGGAGATACGCAGTATTTT. This translates into CASSPEGDTQYF.